Sequencing of this T cell receptor beta chain was carried out in a study of blood T cell repertoires in COVID-19. The overall study: Sites in the United States, Italy and Spain provided acute and convalescent COVID-19 samples. Sources were T cells, B-cell-depleted T cells, or PBMCs; the material itself was cDNA or gDNA.

The length of the CDR3 is 10 residues. From germline, CDR1 is SQVTM and CDR2 ANQGSEA. V lost 6 bases and J 2 bases, leaving 5 bases between the germline ends. This clone was observed once. TCRdb's table, derived via immunoSEQ multiplex PCR, lists solely in-frame clones and lacks some. The sample holds about 210,000 clones; about nine tenths are singletons and the top ten take around 0.7%. The chain uses TRBV29-1 and TRBJ2-7; D is ambiguous. What was sequenced was peripheral blood. This TCR was sampled from a man in his forties with acute or convalescent COVID-19. The CDR3 reads CSVRAYEQYF. The CDR3 coding sequence is TGCAGCGTACGAGCCTACGAGCAGTACTTC.